This TCR beta chain was recorded in a study of blood T cell repertoires in COVID-19. Background on the study: Nucleic acid was either cDNA or gDNA, and it came from T cells, B-cell-depleted T cells, or PBMCs.

Authors' processing steps: For nucleated cells, counts were estimated from reference gene primer amplification. Sequenced by immunoSEQ multiplex PCR; TCRdb stores in-frame clones only, minus some. The V and J calls and clone size are taken from that table; D and trimming were inferred from the DNA. The sample has 140,000 to 150,000 clones, roughly 77% seen once; the top ten hold less than 4.5%. The V and J ends lost 6 bases and 7 bases, in that order; junction bases with no gene match: 7. This CDR3 spans 14 amino acids. From germline, CDR1 is MRHNA and CDR2 SNTAGT. The TCR was taken from a man between 60 and 75 years old with acute or convalescent COVID-19. The V gene is TRBV6-4, the J gene TRBJ2-1, with 9 positions matching TRBD1. The specimen was peripheral blood. CDR3 sequence (DNA): TGTGCCAGCAGCCGGGACAGGGTTAATAATGAGCAGTTCTTC. It yields the protein CASSRDRVNNEQFF.